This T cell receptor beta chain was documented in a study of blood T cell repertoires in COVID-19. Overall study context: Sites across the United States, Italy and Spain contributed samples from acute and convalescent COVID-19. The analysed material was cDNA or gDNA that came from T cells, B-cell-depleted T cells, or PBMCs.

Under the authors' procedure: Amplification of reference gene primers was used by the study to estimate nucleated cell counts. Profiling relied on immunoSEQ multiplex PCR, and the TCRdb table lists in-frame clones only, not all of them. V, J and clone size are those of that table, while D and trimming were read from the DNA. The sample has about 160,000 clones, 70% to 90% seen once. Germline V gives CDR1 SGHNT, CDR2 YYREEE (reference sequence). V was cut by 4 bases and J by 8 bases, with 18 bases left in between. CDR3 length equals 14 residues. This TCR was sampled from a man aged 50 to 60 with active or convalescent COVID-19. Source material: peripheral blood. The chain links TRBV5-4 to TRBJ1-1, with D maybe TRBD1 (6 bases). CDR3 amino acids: CASSPLGGDAEAFF. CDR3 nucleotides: TGTGCCAGCAGCCCCCTAGGGGGGGACGCAGAAGCTTTCTTT.